Listed below are T cell receptor beta chains from one sample, sequenced in a study of T cells in Graves' hyperthyroidism and ophthalmopathy. MiXCR, run by TCRdb on the multiplex PCR reads, gives a single entry per CDR3 protein. The sample consists of 400,000 to 500,000 distinct CDR3 sequences, approximately 15% of them appearing once. Specimen: blood. The receptors were sampled from a woman between 18 and 30 years old with Graves' hyperthyroidism. The conserved cysteine and the conserved F or W are not part of the CDR3 here.

v_call	j_call	cdr3_aa
TRBV20-1	TRBJ2-3	SARSSGGVDPDTQY
TRBV7-2	TRBJ1-3	ASSLAHGPGNTIY
TRBV6-1	TRBJ1-2	ASSTRTRYGYT
TRBV30	TRBJ2-5	AWSAGTGGEGGY
TRBV4-2	TRBJ1-4	ASSQTKGYEKLF
TRBV12-3/TRBV12-4	TRBJ1-5	ASSTTGTQPQH
TRBV9	TRBJ2-1	ASSITTSEGEQF
TRBV29-1	TRBJ1-2	SVDSGFGNYGYT
TRBV28	TRBJ2-6	ASSPLVGANVLT
TRBV7-8	TRBJ1-2	ASRQEAGGAAGYT
TRBV7-2	TRBJ2-1	ASSLYEGLNEQF
TRBV6-1	TRBJ2-1	ASGDGSYNEQF
TRBV30	TRBJ2-1	AWSVGTGAWNEQF
TRBV6-2/TRBV6-3	TRBJ2-7	ASSYRLAGSHEQY
TRBV28	TRBJ2-7	ASSLFTAGLDEQY
TRBV12-3/TRBV12-4	TRBJ1-5	ASSRDRLNQPQH
TRBV27	TRBJ1-2	ASSLQGGQGEGYT
TRBV30	TRBJ1-1	AWSSRTADGAF
TRBV27	TRBJ2-3	ASSRRPGASGDSTDTQY
TRBV20-1	TRBJ2-7	SARRLLDSYEQY
TRBV6-1	TRBJ1-2	ASSYGTVLSDYGYT
TRBV20-1	TRBJ2-1	SASEAGLDNEQF
TRBV28	TRBJ1-1	ASSITNTEAF
TRBV6-2/TRBV6-3	TRBJ2-7	ASRTIQGRGYEQY
TRBV18	TRBJ1-1	ASSPGVDSRAEAF
TRBV6-6	TRBJ2-3	ASSYLASGLTDTQY
TRBV28	TRBJ2-3	ASSSTGLDTQY
TRBV7-9	TRBJ2-3	ASSLAGLYPTDTQY
TRBV27	TRBJ2-7	ASSFKWTADYEQY
TRBV19	TRBJ2-2	ASTIGPGLAGNTGELF
TRBV30	TRBJ2-1	AWSVLPLNEQF
TRBV2	TRBJ2-5	AIRAGLAETQY
TRBV7-8	TRBJ2-2	ASSLGRTSGRSGTGELF
TRBV6-1	TRBJ1-1	ASSATGGGTEAF
TRBV4-1	TRBJ2-6	ASSQGVSSGANVLT
TRBV19	TRBJ1-6	ARTVQGAISSYNSPLH
TRBV28	TRBJ1-1	ASKDPNVEAF
TRBV30	TRBJ2-7	AWSGWFRGPYEQY
TRBV27	TRBJ1-2	ASSYQGASYGYT
TRBV12-3/TRBV12-4	TRBJ2-3	ASSFGRGFRTDTDTQY
TRBV7-9	TRBJ1-1	ASSVTGEGTIHTEAF
TRBV3-1	TRBJ2-3	ASSPTKGARSQY
TRBV7-2	TRBJ2-3	ASSFHAARLAGGEGDTQY
TRBV7-9	TRBJ2-7	ASTDWQGVQY
TRBV12-3/TRBV12-4	TRBJ2-1	ASSLAGGSIYNEQF
TRBV20-1	TRBJ2-6	SASPWDTENPGANVLT
TRBV4-1	TRBJ2-3	ASSQEGAGGQTDTQY
TRBV4-3	TRBJ2-1	ASSQDPHPDNEQF
TRBV3-1	TRBJ2-1	ASSQDIGTGFPNEQF
TRBV28	TRBJ2-7	ASSLLRSFYEQY
TRBV13	TRBJ2-1	ASSHRNEQF
TRBV14	TRBJ2-7	ASSHIQGSYEQY
TRBV5-1	TRBJ2-7	ASSWGPYEQY
TRBV19	TRBJ2-3	ASSPSRGREQY
TRBV7-2	TRBJ2-1	ASSLPPKYSLPEQF
TRBV11-2	TRBJ2-7	ASSGPGTSGKVEQY
TRBV5-1	TRBJ2-3	ASSLVGRGASTDTQY